The rows below give T cell receptor beta chains drawn from one sample of a study of technical replicates of blood from four donors. Repertoires were generated with immunoSEQ multiplex PCR, while TCRdb's copy carries only in-frame clones and drops some. The sample yields roughly 97,000 clones, approximately 96% seen once. Sequenced input: T cells isolated from PBMCs. These receptors all stem from a human donor in good health. CDR3s include the opening cysteine and the closing phenylalanine or tryptophan. D genes are given only for firm matches. Clone sizes are given selectively: once, few, many, or a class where the clone is expanded.

v_gene: TRBV10-3
d_gene: NA
j_gene: TRBJ1-1
abundance: NA
CDR3nt: TGTGCCATCAGTGAAACCCAGGCCGGTGAAGCTTTCTTT
CDR3aa: CAISETQAGEAFF

v_gene: TRBV5-6
d_gene: NA
j_gene: TRBJ1-2
abundance: NA
CDR3nt: TGTGCCAGCAGCCCCCCGAACTATGGCTACACCTTC
CDR3aa: CASSPPNYGYTF

v_gene: TRBV9
d_gene: NA
j_gene: TRBJ1-2
abundance: NA
CDR3nt: TGTGCCAGCAGCGAACCCTGGGGCGGTGGGGGCTACACCTTC
CDR3aa: CASSEPWGGGGYTF

v_gene: TRBV6-6
d_gene: TRBD1
j_gene: TRBJ1-1
abundance: NA
CDR3nt: TGTGCCAGCAGTTATCCATACCGGGACAGAGGGACTGAAGCTTTCTTT
CDR3aa: CASSYPYRDRGTEAFF

v_gene: TRBV6-1
d_gene: NA
j_gene: TRBJ2-5
abundance: NA
CDR3nt: TGTGCCAGCACGGAAGTATACCCGGGAGAGACCCAGTACTTC
CDR3aa: CASTEVYPGETQYF

v_gene: TRBV11-2
d_gene: NA
j_gene: TRBJ2-7
abundance: NA
CDR3nt: TGTGCCAGCAGCTTAATGTTGGGGACTGCCTTAATTGAGCAGTACTTC
CDR3aa: CASSLMLGTALIEQYF

v_gene: TRBV4-1
d_gene: NA
j_gene: TRBJ2-5
abundance: NA
CDR3nt: TGCGCCAGCAGCCAAGACCCCGGGGGAGAAGAGACCCAGTACTTC
CDR3aa: CASSQDPGGEETQYF

v_gene: TRBV7-3
d_gene: TRBD2
j_gene: TRBJ2-2
abundance: NA
CDR3nt: TGTGCCAGCGGACTAGTAACCGGGGAGCTGTTTTTT
CDR3aa: CASGLVTGELFF

v_gene: TRBV2
d_gene: TRBD2
j_gene: TRBJ2-5
abundance: NA
CDR3nt: TGTGCCAGCAGGTGGACTAGCGGCCAAGAGACCCAGTACTTC
CDR3aa: CASRWTSGQETQYF

v_gene: TRBV1
d_gene: NA
j_gene: TRBJ1-4
abundance: once
CDR3nt: TGCACCAGCAGCCAAGAACAGGAGAATAATGAAAAACTGTTTTTT
CDR3aa: CTSSQEQENNEKLFF

v_gene: TRBV7-2
d_gene: TRBD2
j_gene: TRBJ2-3
abundance: NA
CDR3nt: TGTGCCAGCAGCTGGACTAGCGGAACTGATACGCAGTATTTT
CDR3aa: CASSWTSGTDTQYF

v_gene: TRBV2
d_gene: NA
j_gene: TRBJ2-2
abundance: NA
CDR3nt: TGTGCCAGCAACCGAGCCGGGGAGCTGTTTTTT
CDR3aa: CASNRAGELFF

v_gene: TRBV29-1
d_gene: NA
j_gene: TRBJ2-3
abundance: NA
CDR3nt: TGCAGCGTTGGTTTGGCAGGGCTACGGACAGATACGCAGTATTTT
CDR3aa: CSVGLAGLRTDTQYF

v_gene: TRBV5-6
d_gene: NA
j_gene: TRBJ1-1
abundance: NA
CDR3nt: TGTGCCAGCAGCTTAGACCTTGGGGCGCGTGACACTGAAGCTTTCTTT
CDR3aa: CASSLDLGARDTEAFF

v_gene: TRBV7-8
d_gene: NA
j_gene: TRBJ1-1
abundance: NA
CDR3nt: TGTGCCAGCACCCCACCCGGCGGGGAGAACACTGAAGCTTTCTTT
CDR3aa: CASTPPGGENTEAFF

v_gene: TRBV28
d_gene: NA
j_gene: TRBJ2-3
abundance: NA
CDR3nt: TGTGCCAGCACCCCGGGGGAGACAGATACGCAGTATTTT
CDR3aa: CASTPGETDTQYF

v_gene: TRBV2
d_gene: NA
j_gene: TRBJ2-7
abundance: NA
CDR3nt: TGTGCCAGCAAAGGACTTACCCTCTACGAGCAGTACTTC
CDR3aa: CASKGLTLYEQYF

v_gene: TRBV12-5
d_gene: NA
j_gene: TRBJ1-3
abundance: NA
CDR3nt: TGTGCTAGTTCTCCAGGGGCTACCTCTGGAAACACCATATATTTT
CDR3aa: CASSPGATSGNTIYF

v_gene: TRBV4-1
d_gene: NA
j_gene: TRBJ1-5
abundance: NA
CDR3nt: TGCGCCAGCAGCCAAGGACAGGCGGGTCAGCCCCAGCATTTT
CDR3aa: CASSQGQAGQPQHF

v_gene: TRBV28
d_gene: NA
j_gene: TRBJ2-2
abundance: NA
CDR3nt: TGTGCCAGCAGTTCACCAGGGATTACCGGGGAGCTGTTTTTT
CDR3aa: CASSSPGITGELFF

v_gene: TRBV9
d_gene: TRBD2
j_gene: TRBJ2-5
abundance: NA
CDR3nt: TGTGCCAGCAGCGTAGGTGGCGGGAGGGCTTTGGAGACCCAGTACTTC
CDR3aa: CASSVGGGRALETQYF

v_gene: TRBV7-3
d_gene: TRBD2
j_gene: TRBJ2-7
abundance: NA
CDR3nt: TGTGCCAGCAGTCCGGGACTAGCGGGAGCGTACGAGCAGTACTTC
CDR3aa: CASSPGLAGAYEQYF

v_gene: TRBV29-1
d_gene: NA
j_gene: TRBJ2-4
abundance: NA
CDR3nt: TGCAGCGCAGCTCAGGGCATTGGAAACATTCAGTACTTC
CDR3aa: CSAAQGIGNIQYF

v_gene: TRBV5-1
d_gene: NA
j_gene: TRBJ2-3
abundance: once
CDR3nt: TGCGCCACCCAAAGGGCTAGCGGCACAGATACGCAGTATTTT
CDR3aa: CATQRASGTDTQYF

v_gene: TRBV19
d_gene: TRBD1
j_gene: TRBJ2-2
abundance: NA
CDR3nt: TGTGCCAGTAGCGGACAGGGTGTGACCGGGGAGCTGTTTTTT
CDR3aa: CASSGQGVTGELFF

v_gene: TRBV7-2
d_gene: TRBD2
j_gene: TRBJ2-7
abundance: NA
CDR3nt: TGTGCCAGCAGCTTTCGGCTAGCGGATTCCTACGAGCAGTACTTC
CDR3aa: CASSFRLADSYEQYF

v_gene: TRBV6-5
d_gene: NA
j_gene: TRBJ2-7
abundance: NA
CDR3nt: TGTGCCAGCAGTTACTCTTCAGGCACCCGCTCCTACGAGCAGTACTTC
CDR3aa: CASSYSSGTRSYEQYF

v_gene: TRBV11-2
d_gene: NA
j_gene: TRBJ1-2
abundance: NA
CDR3nt: TGTGCCAGCAGCTTAGAGGCAGGAAGCTATGGCTACACCTTC
CDR3aa: CASSLEAGSYGYTF

v_gene: TRBV7-3
d_gene: NA
j_gene: TRBJ1-4
abundance: NA
CDR3nt: TGTGCCAGCAGCTTAAGGCAAAATGAAAAACTGTTTTTT
CDR3aa: CASSLRQNEKLFF

v_gene: TRBV19
d_gene: TRBD2
j_gene: TRBJ2-3
abundance: NA
CDR3nt: TGTGCCAGTAGACTAGCGGGAGGGGGGGATACGCAGTATTTT
CDR3aa: CASRLAGGGDTQYF

v_gene: TRBV5-1
d_gene: TRBD1
j_gene: TRBJ1-5
abundance: NA
CDR3nt: TGCGCCAGCGGGACAGGTGATTCTCAGCCCCAGCATTTT
CDR3aa: CASGTGDSQPQHF